Listed here is a single TCR beta chain. Its target is unknown. Negative isolation was applied to CD8+ and CD4+ T cells, and FACS enrichment was applied to TEMRA cells. This entry belongs to a study of CD8 T cells in Susac syndrome. Study-level findings and limits: TCR sequencing and HLA analysis covered a relatively small number of individuals.

Reverse transcription of 0.5 to 1 ug RNA was performed with random hexamers. TCRdb redid the calling of the immunoSEQ multiplex PCR reads with MiXCR, one entry per CDR3 protein. The table lists about 120,000 distinct CDR3 sequences, roughly 93% of them singletons. Trimming removed 1 base at V and 2 bases at J, with 9 bases between. This CDR3 comprises 14 residues. Germline loops: CDR1 LNHDA, CDR2 SQIVND (reference sequence). Material: CD4+ T cells from PBMCs. The rearrangement uses TRBV19 and TRBJ2-7, with D maybe TRBD2 (6 bases). This receptor was taken from a human donor with multiple sclerosis. In DNA form, the CDR3 reads TGTGCCAGTAGTATAGGCGGGGACGCCTACGAGCAGTACTTC. It codes for CASSIGGDAYEQYF.